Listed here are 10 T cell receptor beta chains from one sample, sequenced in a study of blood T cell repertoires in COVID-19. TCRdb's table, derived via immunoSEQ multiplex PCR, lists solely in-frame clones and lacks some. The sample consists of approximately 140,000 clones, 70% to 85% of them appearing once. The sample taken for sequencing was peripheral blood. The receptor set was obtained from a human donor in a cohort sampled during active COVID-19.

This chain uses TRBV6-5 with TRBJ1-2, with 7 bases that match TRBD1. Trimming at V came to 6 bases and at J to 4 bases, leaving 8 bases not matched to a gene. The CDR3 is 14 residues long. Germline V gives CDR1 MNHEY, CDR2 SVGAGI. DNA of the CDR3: TGTGCCAGCAGAACCGGGACAGCTATCTATGGCTACACCTTC. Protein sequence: CASRTGTAIYGYTF.

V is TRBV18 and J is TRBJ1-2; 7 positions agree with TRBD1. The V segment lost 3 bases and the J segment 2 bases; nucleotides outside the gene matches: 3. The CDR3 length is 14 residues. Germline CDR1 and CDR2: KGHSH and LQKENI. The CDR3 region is CASSPGQPNYGYTF. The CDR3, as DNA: TGTGCCAGCTCACCGGGACAGCCGAACTATGGCTACACCTTC.

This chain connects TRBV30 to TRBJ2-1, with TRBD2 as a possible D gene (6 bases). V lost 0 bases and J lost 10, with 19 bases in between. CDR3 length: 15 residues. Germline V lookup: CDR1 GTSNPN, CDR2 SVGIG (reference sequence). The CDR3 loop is CAWSVRGLEGREQFF. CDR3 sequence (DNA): TGTGCCTGGAGTGTAAGGGGTCTGGAGGGGAGAGAGCAGTTCTTC.

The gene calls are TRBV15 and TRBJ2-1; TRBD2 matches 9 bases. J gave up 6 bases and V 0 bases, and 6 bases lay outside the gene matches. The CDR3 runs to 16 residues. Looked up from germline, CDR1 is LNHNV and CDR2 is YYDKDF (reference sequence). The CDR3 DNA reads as TGTGCCACCAGCAGAGATCTAGCGGGGACGTTCAATGAGCAGTTCTTC. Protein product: CATSRDLAGTFNEQFF.

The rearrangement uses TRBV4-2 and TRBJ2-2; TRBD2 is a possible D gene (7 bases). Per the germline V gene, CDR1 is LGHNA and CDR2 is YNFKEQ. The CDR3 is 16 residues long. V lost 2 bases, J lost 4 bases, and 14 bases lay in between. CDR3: CASSQSPGGPTGELFF. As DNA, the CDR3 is TGTGCCAGCAGCCAATCCCCGGGGGGCCCCACCGGGGAGCTGTTTTTT.

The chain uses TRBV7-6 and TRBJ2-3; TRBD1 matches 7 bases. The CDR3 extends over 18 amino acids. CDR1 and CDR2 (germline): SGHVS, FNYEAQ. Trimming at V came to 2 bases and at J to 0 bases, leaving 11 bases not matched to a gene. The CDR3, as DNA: TGTGCCAGCAGCTTAACCCCATGGACAGGATCTAGCACAGATACGCAGTATTTT. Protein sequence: CASSLTPWTGSSTDTQYF.

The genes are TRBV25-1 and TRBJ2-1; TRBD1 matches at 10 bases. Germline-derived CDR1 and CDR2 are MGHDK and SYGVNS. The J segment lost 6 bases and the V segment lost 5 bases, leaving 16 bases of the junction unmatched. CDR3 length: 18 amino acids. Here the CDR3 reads CASSPQDWRQGASNEQFF. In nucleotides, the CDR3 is TGTGCCAGCAGTCCCCAGGATTGGAGACAGGGGGCTTCCAATGAGCAGTTCTTC.

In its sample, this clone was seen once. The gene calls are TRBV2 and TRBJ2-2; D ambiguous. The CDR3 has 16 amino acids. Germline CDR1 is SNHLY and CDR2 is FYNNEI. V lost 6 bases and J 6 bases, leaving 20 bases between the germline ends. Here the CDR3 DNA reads TGTGCCAGCAGCCCTACCTCGATTCGAGGATCCGGGGAGCTGTTTTTT. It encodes CASSPTSIRGSGELFF.

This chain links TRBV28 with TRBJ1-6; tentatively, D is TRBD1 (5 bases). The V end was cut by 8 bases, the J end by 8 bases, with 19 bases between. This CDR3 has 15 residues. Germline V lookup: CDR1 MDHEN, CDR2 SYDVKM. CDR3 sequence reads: CASGPSGGAYSPLHF. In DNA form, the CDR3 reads TGTGCCAGCGGACCTTCGGGGGGAGCATATTCACCCCTCCACTTT.

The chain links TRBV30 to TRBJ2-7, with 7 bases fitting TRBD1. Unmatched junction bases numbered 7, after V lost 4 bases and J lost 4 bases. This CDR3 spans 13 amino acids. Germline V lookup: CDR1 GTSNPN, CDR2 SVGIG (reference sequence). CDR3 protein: CAWIGQGEYEQYF. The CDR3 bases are TGTGCCTGGATCGGGCAGGGGGAGTACGAGCAGTACTTC.